These 12 T cell receptor beta chains were sequenced from one sample in a study of blood T cell repertoires in COVID-19. Clones were read by immunoSEQ multiplex PCR, and TCRdb kept only the in-frame ones, dropping some. Counted here are roughly 260,000 clones, more than 80% occurring once; the ten biggest clones make up 3.7%. The sequenced sample was peripheral blood. These receptors were collected from a middle-aged woman with acute or convalescent COVID-19.

V usage is TRBV7-9 and J usage is TRBJ1-2; 7 nucleotides agree with TRBD1. With V trimmed by 3 bases and J by 8 bases, 6 bases remained unmatched. Germline V gives CDR1 SEHNR, CDR2 FQNEAQ (reference sequence). The CDR3 is 13 amino acids. CDR3 loop: CASSFEGAAGYTF. CDR3 coding DNA: TGTGCCAGCAGCTTTGAGGGGGCGGCGGGCTACACCTTC. The complete variable domain, with remaining parts taken from reference TRBV7-9 and TRBJ1-2, reads DTGVSQNPRHKITKRGQNVTFRCDPISEHNRLYWYRQTLGQGPEFLTYFQNEAQLEKSRLLSDRFSAERPKGSFSTLEIQRTEQGDSAMYLCASSFEGAAGYTFGSGTRLTVV.

This clone was seen once. This chain joins TRBV18 and TRBJ1-1; 9 bases match TRBD1. Losses at the gene ends were 2 bases for V and 2 bases for J; bases not matched to a gene: 6. The CDR3 spans 16 residues. From germline, CDR1 is KGHSH and CDR2 LQKENI. Written as DNA, the CDR3 is TGTGCCAGCTCACCAGGGACAGGGAGACGAAACACTGAAGCTTTCTTT. This gives the protein CASSPGTGRRNTEAFF. Variable domain in full (rest from reference TRBV18 and TRBJ1-1): NAGVMQNPRHLVRRRGQEARLRCSPMKGHSHVYWYRQLPEEGLKFMVYLQKENIIDESGMPKERFSAEFPKEGPSILRIQQVVRGDSAAYFCASSPGTGRRNTEAFFGQGTRLTVV.

V is TRBV4-1 and J is TRBJ1-2; D may be TRBD1 (6 bases). The length of the CDR3 is 17 residues. From germline, CDR1 is MGHRA and CDR2 YSYEKL. V was shortened by 0 bases and J by 7 bases, with 21 bases between the two germline ends. The CDR3 sequence is CASSQDGGGLLSFGYTF. The DNA for the CDR3 is TGCGCCAGCAGCCAAGATGGCGGGGGGCTACTTTCCTTTGGCTACACCTTC.

At least ten counts were recorded for this clone. The CDR3 loop is CASQRQGFNQPQHF. CDR3 nucleotides: TGTGCCAGTCAAAGACAGGGGTTCAATCAGCCCCAGCATTTT. The chain joins TRBV19 to TRBJ1-5; 8 bases match TRBD1. CDR1 and CDR2 from the germline V gene are LNHDA and SQIVND (reference sequence). The length of the CDR3 is 14 residues. V shed 8 bases, J shed 3 bases, and the junction held 6 bases outside the gene matches.

This clone was detected a few times. The V call is TRBV18, the J call TRBJ1-2; 7 nucleotides align to TRBD1. J lost 0 bases, V lost 5 bases, and 6 bases had no gene match. There are 15 residues in the CDR3. Germline V gene sequence: CDR1 KGHSH, CDR2 LQKENI. In DNA, the CDR3 is TGTGCCAGCTCAGACCTGGGACAGTCTAACTATGGCTACACCTTC. This encodes CASSDLGQSNYGYTF.

This chain uses TRBV5-1 with TRBJ1-1; no firm D call. Germline-derived CDR1 and CDR2 are SGHRS and YFSETQ. V was trimmed by 4 bases and J by 6 bases, leaving 13 bases between them. The CDR3 length is 13 residues. Here the CDR3 DNA reads TGCGCCAGCAGCGCTGAATTACGCGCTGAAGCTTTCTTT. Its protein product is CASSAELRAEAFF.

V is TRBV7-6 and J is TRBJ2-3, with TRBD2 identical over 13 bases. V lost 5 bases to trimming and J lost 1 base; unmatched junction nucleotides: 12. CDR3 length: 19 amino acids. The V gene's germline CDR1 is SGHVS and CDR2 FNYEAQ. CDR3 sequence reads: CASSPRGGLAGARTDTQYF. The CDR3 bases are TGTGCCAGCAGCCCACGCGGCGGACTAGCGGGGGCCCGCACAGATACGCAGTATTTT.

The chain links TRBV27 to TRBJ1-1; 8 bases align to TRBD1. This CDR3 spans 15 amino acids. CDR1 MNHEY and CDR2 SMNVEV come from the germline V gene (reference sequence). V trimming: 2 bases; J trimming: 5 bases; junction bases outside the gene matches: 7. In DNA form, the CDR3 reads TGTGCCAGCAGTTTAAGAACAGGGGGGAGAACTGAAGCTTTCTTT. This gives the protein CASSLRTGGRTEAFF.

The chain uses TRBV5-6 and TRBJ1-1; TRBD1 might be the D (5 bases). This CDR3 is built from 16 residues. Germline CDR1 reads SGHDT; CDR2 reads YYEEEE. Trimming removed 0 bases at V and 5 bases at J, with 17 bases between. The DNA for the CDR3 is TGTGCCAGCAGCTTGGGGGGACTCACGCGAGGGACTGAAGCTTTCTTT. This translates into CASSLGGLTRGTEAFF.

About this clone: At one end, the junction sequence differs from germline, possibly due to a read error. The rearrangement uses TRBV6-2 or TRBV6-3 and TRBJ2-5, with a possible D match to TRBD1 (6 bases). CDR3 size: 16 residues. Per germline, CDR1 MNHEY and CDR2 SVGEGT. The CDR3 sequence: CASTYPKGTHQETQYF. CDR3 nucleotides: TGTGCCAGCACTTACCCCAAAGGGACACACCAAGAGACCCAGTACTTC.

The CDR3 loop is CASSPGTSGGGDTQYF. The CDR3 nucleotides read TGCGCCAGCAGCCCCGGGACTAGCGGGGGGGGAGATACGCAGTATTTT. V usage is TRBV5-1 and J usage is TRBJ2-3, with 16 bases aligning to TRBD2. Germline values: CDR1 SGHRS, CDR2 YFSETQ. The CDR3 runs to 16 residues. V was pared by 4 bases and J by 5 bases, with 4 bases of the junction left unmatched.

The V gene is TRBV10-2, the J gene TRBJ1-3; D gene ambiguous. V was shortened by 4 bases and J by 0 bases, with 10 bases between the two germline ends. This CDR3 is built from 15 residues. The germline V gene encodes CDR1 WSHSY and CDR2 SAAADI. This CDR3 reads CASSGHLSSGNTIYF. In DNA, the CDR3 is TGCGCCAGCAGTGGACACTTAAGCTCTGGAAACACCATATATTTT.